These T cell receptor beta chains were read from a single sample in a study of T cell responses to AZD1222 COVID-19 vaccine. Assay used: immunoSEQ multiplex PCR; TCRdb lists only in-frame clones, some missing. This table holds around 130,000 clones, approximately 89% found once. The material was peripheral blood, obtained on day 0 of AZD1222 vaccination. Receptors originate from an adult in good health. CDR3s include the opening cysteine and the closing phenylalanine or tryptophan.

length: 15
V: TRBV11-2
J: TRBJ1-2
CDR3: CASSSRWRGNYGYTF

length: 12
V: TRBV5-1
J: TRBJ2-1
CDR3: CASSDLYNEQFF

length: 16
V: TRBV7-2
J: TRBJ1-6
CDR3: CASSSRRDTHNSPLHF

length: 17
V: TRBV1
J: TRBJ2-7
CDR3: CTSSPPGPGQKRYEQYF

length: 11
V: TRBV7-8
J: TRBJ2-1
CDR3: CASSLVREQFF

length: 17
V: TRBV5-4
J: TRBJ1-1
CDR3: CASSLVLSGQLQTEAFF

length: 18
V: TRBV5-3
J: TRBJ1-5
CDR3: CARSLPVGRDRGNQPQHF

length: 15
V: TRBV5-1
J: TRBJ1-3
CDR3: CASTYDPSSGNTIYF

length: 14
V: TRBV4-2
J: TRBJ1-4
CDR3: CASKGTGGDEKLFF

length: 19
V: TRBV5-8
J: TRBJ2-1
CDR3: CATPTDEGTSGTSYNEQFF

length: 15
V: TRBV28
J: TRBJ1-5
CDR3: CASSGSDRLEQAQHF

length: 13
V: TRBV18
J: TRBJ1-4
CDR3: CASSDGLNEKLFF

length: 13
V: TRBV6-4
J: TRBJ1-1
CDR3: CASTRETGGRAFF

length: 13
V: TRBV3-1/TRBV3-2
J: TRBJ2-7
CDR3: CASTASFSYEQYF

length: 15
V: TRBV11-2
J: TRBJ1-6
CDR3: CASSLNRQGNSPLHF

length: 15
V: TRBV4-1
J: TRBJ2-7
CDR3: CASSQAGTGSYEQYF

length: 16
V: TRBV7-6
J: TRBJ2-7
CDR3: CASSTPSGTHSYEQYF

length: 14
V: TRBV27
J: TRBJ1-1
CDR3: CASRTLGENTEAFF

length: 10
V: TRBV30
J: TRBJ1-1
CDR3: CAWSRGEAFF

length: 15
V: TRBV4-1
J: TRBJ2-7
CDR3: CASSRRDRATYEQYF

length: 16
V: TRBV6-1
J: TRBJ1-3
CDR3: CASSGRGIRSGNTIYF

length: 18
V: TRBV27
J: TRBJ2-2
CDR3: CASSLGKTAGMNTGELFF

length: 13
V: TRBV4-1
J: TRBJ1-1
CDR3: CASSQAGETEAFF

length: 15
V: TRBV27
J: TRBJ2-1
CDR3: CASSLQGSSYNEQFF

length: 12
V: TRBV28
J: TRBJ2-7
CDR3: CASRQASYEQYF

length: 14
V: TRBV2
J: TRBJ1-4
CDR3: CASSGGTLNEKLFF

length: 15
V: TRBV6-5
J: TRBJ2-7
CDR3: CASAQRGMPDYEQYF

length: 16
V: TRBV2
J: TRBJ1-5
CDR3: CASSEEAGNGNQPQHF

length: 14
V: TRBV30
J: TRBJ2-7
CDR3: CAWSPGTGRDEQYF

length: 13
V: TRBV6-5
J: TRBJ2-7
CDR3: CASRGPLSYEQYF

length: 15
V: TRBV28
J: TRBJ2-5
CDR3: CASSLGGRVRETQYF

length: 20
V: TRBV5-1
J: TRBJ1-4
CDR3: CASSWWGESKRPRGWEKLFF

length: 17
V: TRBV28
J: TRBJ1-2
CDR3: CASSLSRGTGLNYGYTF

length: 16
V: TRBV19
J: TRBJ2-5
CDR3: CASSILGGSAAETQYF

length: 16
V: TRBV18
J: TRBJ2-7
CDR3: CASSPPGLASSYEQYF

length: 14
V: TRBV29-1
J: TRBJ1-1
CDR3: CSVLHGVRGTEAFF

length: 15
V: TRBV27
J: TRBJ2-7
CDR3: CASSTTSGVRYEQYF

length: 15
V: TRBV5-6
J: TRBJ1-4
CDR3: CASSSRTGGDEKLFF

length: 12
V: TRBV20-1
J: TRBJ2-5
CDR3: CSASVVKETQYF

length: 19
V: TRBV5-1
J: TRBJ2-7
CDR3: CASSLRPPLLAGPSYEQYF

length: 14
V: TRBV6-2/TRBV6-3
J: TRBJ1-1
CDR3: CASSFGAGNTEAFF

length: 14
V: TRBV6-4
J: TRBJ2-3
CDR3: CASKTAGAADTQYF

length: 15
V: TRBV3-1/TRBV3-2
J: TRBJ2-3
CDR3: CASSLGLVSTDTQYF

length: 12
V: TRBV5-4
J: TRBJ2-3
CDR3: CASGSSTDTQYF

length: 13
V: TRBV11-3
J: TRBJ2-7
CDR3: CASSLAGTYEQYF

length: 15
V: TRBV2
J: TRBJ1-6
CDR3: CASSGRTSYNSPLHF

length: 14
V: TRBV6-5
J: TRBJ1-2
CDR3: CASRGTGEGGGYTF

length: 13
V: TRBV5-4
J: TRBJ2-3
CDR3: CASSLDRTDTQYF

length: 11
V: TRBV30
J: TRBJ1-1
CDR3: CAWSRGTEAFF

length: 16
V: TRBV5-1
J: TRBJ1-1
CDR3: CASSTWTGGMNTEAFF

length: 13
V: TRBV14
J: TRBJ1-1
CDR3: CASRPGWSTEAFF

length: 19
V: TRBV7-9
J: TRBJ1-4
CDR3: CASSLVVVPELSTNEKLFF

length: 16
V: TRBV4-1
J: TRBJ2-1
CDR3: CASSQMRDYRLNEQFF

length: 12
V: TRBV19
J: TRBJ2-1
CDR3: CASSILGNEQFF

length: 15
V: TRBV10-3
J: TRBJ1-2
CDR3: CAISEATGSAYGYTF

length: 18
V: TRBV10-3
J: TRBJ2-2
CDR3: CAISEVASGGPNTGELFF

length: 16
V: TRBV2
J: TRBJ1-3
CDR3: CASSPTAVPSGNTIYF

length: 17
V: TRBV19
J: TRBJ1-4
CDR3: CASSMRGQGRANEKLFF

length: 13
V: TRBV19
J: TRBJ1-2
CDR3: CASSIRPGVGYTF